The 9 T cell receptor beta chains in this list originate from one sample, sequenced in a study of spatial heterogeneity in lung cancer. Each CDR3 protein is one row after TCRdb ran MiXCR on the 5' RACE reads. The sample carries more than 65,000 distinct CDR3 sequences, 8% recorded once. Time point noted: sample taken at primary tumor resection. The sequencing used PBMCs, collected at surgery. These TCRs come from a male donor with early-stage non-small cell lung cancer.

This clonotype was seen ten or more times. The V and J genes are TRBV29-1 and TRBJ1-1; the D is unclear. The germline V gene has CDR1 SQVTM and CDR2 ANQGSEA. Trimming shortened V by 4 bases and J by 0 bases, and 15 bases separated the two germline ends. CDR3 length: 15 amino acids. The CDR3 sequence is CSVAPGWGMNTEAFF. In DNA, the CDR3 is TGCAGCGTTGCCCCCGGCTGGGGTATGAACACTGAAGCTTTCTTT.

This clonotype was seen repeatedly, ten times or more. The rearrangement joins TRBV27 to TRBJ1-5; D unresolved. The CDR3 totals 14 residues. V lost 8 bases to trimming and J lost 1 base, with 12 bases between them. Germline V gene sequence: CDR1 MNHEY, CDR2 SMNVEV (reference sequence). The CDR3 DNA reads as TGTGCCAGCGCCGCGGCAGGAAGCAATCAGCCCCAGCATTTT. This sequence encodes CASAAAGSNQPQHF.

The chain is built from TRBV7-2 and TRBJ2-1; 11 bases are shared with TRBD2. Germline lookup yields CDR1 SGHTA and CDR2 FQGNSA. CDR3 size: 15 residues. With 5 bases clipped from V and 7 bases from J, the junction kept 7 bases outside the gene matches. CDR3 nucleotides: TGTGCCAGCAGCCGGACCCGGACTAGCGGGAATGAGCAGTTCTTC. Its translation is CASSRTRTSGNEQFF.

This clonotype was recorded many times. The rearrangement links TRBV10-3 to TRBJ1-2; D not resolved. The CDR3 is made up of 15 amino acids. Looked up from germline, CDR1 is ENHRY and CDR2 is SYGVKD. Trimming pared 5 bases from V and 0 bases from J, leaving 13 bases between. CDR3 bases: TGTGCCATCAGTCAGGACCTGACGGCTAACTATGGCTACACCTTC. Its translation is CAISQDLTANYGYTF.

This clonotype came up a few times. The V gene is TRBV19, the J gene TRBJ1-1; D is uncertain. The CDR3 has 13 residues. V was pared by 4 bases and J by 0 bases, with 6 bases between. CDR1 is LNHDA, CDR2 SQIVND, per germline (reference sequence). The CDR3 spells CASSTSLNTEAFF. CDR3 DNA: TGTGCCAGTAGTACTTCGCTGAACACTGAAGCTTTCTTT.

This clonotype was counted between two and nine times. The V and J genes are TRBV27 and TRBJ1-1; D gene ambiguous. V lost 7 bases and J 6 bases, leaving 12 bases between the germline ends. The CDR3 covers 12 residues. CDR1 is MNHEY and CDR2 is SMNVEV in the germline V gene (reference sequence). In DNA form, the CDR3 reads TGTGCCAGCATCTCCGACGGCGCTGAAGCTTTCTTT. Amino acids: CASISDGAEAFF.

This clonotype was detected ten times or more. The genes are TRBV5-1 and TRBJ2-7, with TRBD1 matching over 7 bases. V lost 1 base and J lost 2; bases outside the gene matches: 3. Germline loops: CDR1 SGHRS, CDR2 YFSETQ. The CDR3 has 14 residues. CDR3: CASSLQGVPYEQYF. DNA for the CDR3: TGCGCCAGCAGCTTGCAGGGGGTCCCCTACGAGCAGTACTTC.

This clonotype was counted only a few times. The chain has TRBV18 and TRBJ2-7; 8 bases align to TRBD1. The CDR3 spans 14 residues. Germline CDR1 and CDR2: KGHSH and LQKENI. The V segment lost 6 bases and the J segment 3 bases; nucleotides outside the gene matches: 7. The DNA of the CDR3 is TGTGCCAGCTCGTATAAGACAGGGGACTACGAGCAGTACTTC. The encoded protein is CASSYKTGDYEQYF.

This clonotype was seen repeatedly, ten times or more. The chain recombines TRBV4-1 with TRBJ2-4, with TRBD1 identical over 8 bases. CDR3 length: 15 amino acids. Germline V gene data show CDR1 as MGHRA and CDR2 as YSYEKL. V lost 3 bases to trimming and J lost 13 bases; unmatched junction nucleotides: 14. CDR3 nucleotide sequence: TGCGCCAGCAGCCAGGCGCAGGGGGCGGCCTTGGTGCAGTACTTC. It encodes CASSQAQGAALVQYF.